One sample yielded the 15 T cell receptor beta chains listed below, sequenced in a study of shared clonotypes between healthy human individuals. The protocol was immunoSEQ multiplex PCR, while the TCRdb copy is restricted to in-frame clones and leaves out a portion. The table includes 2 million to 2.5 million clones, approximately 95% detected once. Material: naive CD4+ T cells sorted from blood. Described subset: CD45RA+ positively selected. These receptors were obtained from a man aged 18 to 29 in good health.

The chain employs TRBV10-1 and TRBJ2-5; TRBD2 matches at 10 bases. J was trimmed by 1 base and V by 8 bases; bases with no gene match: 4. This CDR3 spans 14 amino acids. Germline CDR1 reads WNHNN; CDR2 reads SYGVQD (reference sequence). The CDR3 sequence: CASSTSGAQETQYF. The DNA for the CDR3 is TGCGCCAGCTCAACTAGCGGGGCCCAAGAGACCCAGTACTTC.

This chain joins TRBV11-3 and TRBJ2-7, with 7 bases fitting TRBD1. Germline V gene lookup returns CDR1 SGHNT and CDR2 YENEEA. Trimming at V came to 1 base and at J to 6 bases, leaving 3 bases not matched to a gene. The CDR3 runs to 13 residues. CDR3 bases: TGTGCCAGCAGCTTAGTTTCAGGGGGCGAGCAGTACTTC. Its protein is CASSLVSGGEQYF.

The chain has TRBV10-3 and TRBJ2-1, with 11 bases fitting TRBD2. Germline trimming cut 10 bases from V and 2 bases from J; bases unmatched to any gene: 7. This CDR3 has 15 residues. Germline loops: CDR1 ENHRY, CDR2 SYGVKD. CDR3 protein: CATKEGLAAYNEQFF. CDR3 in DNA: TGTGCCACCAAGGAGGGACTAGCGGCCTACAATGAGCAGTTCTTC.

The count of this clone is one. The chain joins TRBV5-4 to TRBJ2-5; a possible D gene is TRBD1 (7 bases). CDR3 length: 14 residues. Germline lookup yields CDR1 SGHNT and CDR2 YYREEE (reference sequence). Trimming cost V 4 bases and J 3 bases, with 13 bases left between them. CDR3: CASSPTGTEETQYF. DNA of the CDR3: TGTGCCAGCAGCCCGACAGGGACTGAAGAGACCCAGTACTTC.

The V gene is TRBV5-1, the J gene TRBJ2-7; 7 nucleotides line up with TRBD1. The length of the CDR3 is 15 residues. V lost 3 bases and J lost 6; bases outside the gene matches: 12. Germline V lookup: CDR1 SGHRS, CDR2 YFSETQ. CDR3 in DNA: TGCGCCAGCAGCTCCTCCGGGACAGTTTTTGGCGAGCAGTACTTC. Protein sequence: CASSSSGTVFGEQYF.

On this clone: Distinct nucleotide sequences in the sample also encode this CDR3. The genes are TRBV2 and TRBJ1-1, with a possible D match to TRBD1 (5 bases). V was shortened by 2 bases and J by 5 bases, with 9 bases between the two germline ends. CDR1 and CDR2 (germline): SNHLY, FYNNEI. This CDR3 is built from 13 residues. This chain's CDR3 is CASSEQGGTEAFF. The CDR3 DNA reads as TGTGCCAGCAGTGAACAGGGCGGGACTGAAGCTTTCTTT.

This clone was seen only once. V usage is TRBV10-3 and J usage is TRBJ2-2; D is possibly TRBD1 or TRBD2 (5 bases each). V lost 1 base, J lost 0 bases, and 6 bases lay in between. Per germline, CDR1 ENHRY and CDR2 SYGVKD. This CDR3 contains 15 residues. The CDR3 is CAISEWDANTGELFF. In DNA, the CDR3 is TGTGCCATCAGTGAGTGGGACGCGAACACCGGGGAGCTGTTTTTT.

The chain links TRBV7-3 to TRBJ2-1; D gene uncertain. V lost 0 bases to trimming and J lost 5 bases, with 5 bases between them. Germline V gene sequence: CDR1 SGHTA, CDR2 FQGTGA. The CDR3 loop spans 13 amino acids. The CDR3 sequence is CASSLTLDNEQFF. The CDR3 region has the DNA TGTGCCAGCAGCTTAACTTTAGACAATGAGCAGTTCTTC. The variable domain in full, with the rest retrieved from reference TRBV7-3 and TRBJ2-1, is GAGVSQTPSNKVTEKGKYVELRCDPISGHTALYWYRQSLGQGPEFLIYFQGTGAADDSGLPNDRFFAVRPEGSVSTLKIQRTERGDSAVYLCASSLTLDNEQFFGPGTRLTVL.

The table lists this clone with a count of one. The chain recombines TRBV5-6 with TRBJ2-7; TRBD1 is a possible D gene (5 bases). The CDR3 is made up of 13 amino acids. Per the germline V gene, CDR1 is SGHDT and CDR2 is YYEEEE. V was pared by 2 bases and J by 3 bases, with 9 bases between. The CDR3: CASSLMGLYEQYF. The CDR3 nucleotides read TGTGCCAGCAGCTTAATGGGGCTCTACGAGCAGTACTTC.

J is TRBJ2-5 and V is TRBV5-5; D remains ambiguous. This CDR3 has 13 residues. V lost 2 bases, J lost 4 bases, and 9 bases lay in between. Per germline, CDR1 SGHKS and CDR2 YYEKEE (reference sequence). Here the CDR3 reads CASSFRHAETQYF. CDR3 sequence (DNA): TGTGCCAGCAGCTTCCGACATGCAGAGACCCAGTACTTC.

The chain carries TRBV7-8 and TRBJ2-7, with D possibly matching TRBD1 (5 bases). CDR1 is SGHVS and CDR2 is FQNEAQ in the germline V gene. The CDR3 sequence is 15 residues long. The V end was cut by 1 base, the J end by 3 bases, with 13 bases between. The CDR3 region is CASSLERQGYYEQYF. The CDR3 nucleotides read TGTGCCAGCAGCTTAGAGAGGCAGGGATACTACGAGCAGTACTTC.

The V and J genes are TRBV18 and TRBJ2-7; D is perhaps TRBD1 or TRBD2 (7 bases each). The germline gives CDR1 KGHSH, CDR2 LQKENI. Trimming pared 0 bases from V and 12 bases from J, leaving 21 bases between. The CDR3 is 15 amino acids. DNA for the CDR3: TGTGCCAGCTCACCACCGGGAGGGGGCGAGATAAGTCTGTACTTC. This sequence encodes CASSPPGGGEISLYF.

The chain couples TRBV28 to TRBJ1-4; D is uncertain. The CDR3 has 13 residues. V was trimmed by 3 bases and J by 8 bases, leaving 10 bases between them. Looked up from germline, CDR1 is MDHEN and CDR2 is SYDVKM. CDR3 region: CASSFGRGEKLFF. The CDR3 DNA is TGTGCCAGCAGTTTTGGGCGGGGAGAAAAACTGTTTTTT.

The chain has TRBV7-9 and TRBJ2-1; perhaps TRBD2 as D (6 bases). Germline V gene data show CDR1 as SEHNR and CDR2 as FQNEAQ (reference sequence). The CDR3 has 15 residues. V was shortened by 5 bases and J by 3 bases, with 14 bases between the two germline ends. Here the CDR3 reads CASSRSGSLYNEQFF. The DNA for the CDR3 is TGTGCCAGCAGCCGTAGCGGAAGCCTCTACAATGAGCAGTTCTTC.

V and J are TRBV28 and TRBJ2-3; 10 nucleotides line up with TRBD2. CDR3 size: 16 residues. V gave up 5 bases and J gave up 0 bases; unmatched junction bases: 5. CDR1 is MDHEN and CDR2 is SYDVKM in the germline V gene. The DNA of the CDR3 is TGTGCCAGCAGTCCGACTAGCGGGCAGAGCACAGATACGCAGTATTTT. Translating it yields CASSPTSGQSTDTQYF.